This TCR beta chain originates from a study of T cell responses to AZD1222 COVID-19 vaccine. TCRdb's copy holds only in-frame clones and misses some; the assay was immunoSEQ multiplex PCR. Of hundreds of thousands of clones listed, almost 95% were seen once; the top ten hold about 0.5%. The germline V gene has CDR1 MNHNS and CDR2 SASEGT. The CDR3 is 13 residues long. Trimming removed 0 bases from V and 8 bases from J, with 8 bases in between. This material consisted of peripheral blood, taken 28 days after the second AZD1222 dose. This chain connects TRBV6-1 to TRBJ2-1; D call uncertain. The clonotype comes from an adult who received the AZD1222 COVID-19 vaccine. DNA for the CDR3: TGTGCCAGCAGTGAAGCGCGAGCTTATGAGCAGTTCTTC. Residues: CASSEARAYEQFF.